The 17 T cell receptor beta chains presented below share a single source sample, sequenced in a study of blood T cell repertoires in COVID-19. TCRdb's copy holds only in-frame clones and misses some; the assay was immunoSEQ multiplex PCR. The table has fewer than 110,000 clones, around nine tenths seen once. Material for sequencing was peripheral blood. Receptor source: a man in his forties or fifties in a cohort sampled during active COVID-19.

This clone appeared once. The chain recombines TRBV7-8 with TRBJ2-2, with D perhaps TRBD2 (6 bases). The CDR3 totals 15 residues. Deletions cut 11 bases from V and 1 base from J, with 17 bases between. The germline V gene encodes CDR1 SGHVS and CDR2 FQNEAQ. This CDR3 reads CACHRGSGNTGELFF. The CDR3 DNA follows: TGTGCCTGTCACCGGGGTAGCGGGAACACCGGGGAGCTGTTTTTT. Supplemented by reference TRBV7-8 and TRBJ2-2, the full variable domain reads GAGVSQSPRYKVAKRGQDVALRCDPISGHVSLFWYQQALGQGPEFLTYFQNEAQLDKSGLPSDRFFAERPEGSVSTLKIQRTQQEDSAVYLCACHRGSGNTGELFFGEGSRLTVL.

The V and J genes are TRBV7-3 and TRBJ2-1; a possible D gene is TRBD1 (5 bases). The germline V and J ends were trimmed by 2 bases and 8 bases, with 10 bases remaining between them. CDR3 length equals 13 residues. Germline V gives CDR1 SGHTA, CDR2 FQGTGA. CDR3 in DNA: TGTGCCAGCAGCTTACAAAGGGGCCATGAGCAGTTCTTC. Translating gives CASSLQRGHEQFF.

The chain carries TRBV3-1 (or the pseudogene TRBV3-2) and TRBJ1-2; no definite D call. This CDR3 region has 15 residues. The V end lost 4 bases, the J end lost 4 bases, and 16 bases lay between the germline ends. Germline CDR1 is LGHDT and CDR2 is YNNKEL (reference sequence). In DNA form, the CDR3 reads TGTGCCAGCAGCCCCGATGCGGGGTTCAGCTATGGCTACACCTTC. Amino acid sequence: CASSPDAGFSYGYTF.

This clone was observed a few times. V and J are TRBV2 and TRBJ1-5; the D gene is possibly TRBD1 (6 bases). In germline, CDR1 is SNHLY, CDR2 FYNNEI. V was pared by 6 bases and J by 5 bases, with 14 bases between. CDR3 length: 14 residues. The CDR3 bases are TGTGCCAGCAGCCGACAGGTGGGAGATCAGCCCCAGCATTTT. Amino acids: CASSRQVGDQPQHF.

The chain is built from TRBV5-1 and TRBJ2-5; perhaps TRBD1 as D (6 bases). Germline V gene lookup returns CDR1 SGHRS and CDR2 YFSETQ. V was cut by 3 bases and J by 6 bases, with 15 bases left in between. The CDR3 is 14 amino acids. This chain's CDR3 is CASSSGQLQKTQYF. CDR3 sequence (DNA): TGCGCCAGCAGCTCCGGACAGTTGCAAAAGACCCAGTACTTC.

The chain uses TRBV19 and TRBJ2-2; D is uncertain. Per the germline V gene, CDR1 is LNHDA and CDR2 is SQIVND (reference sequence). V was trimmed by 2 bases and J by 6 bases, leaving 16 bases between them. The CDR3 sequence is 16 residues long. CDR3 bases: TGTGCCAGTAGTATATCCCCCCCCGGCCAGGCCGGGGAGCTGTTTTTT. Its translation is CASSISPPGQAGELFF.

Concerning this clone: At one of its ends the junction is not consistent with the germline gene, which may arise from a read error. The J gene is TRBJ2-3, the V gene TRBV6-2 or TRBV6-3, with TRBD2 matching over 10 bases. Germline CDR1 and CDR2: MNHEY and SVGEGT. The CDR3 consists of 12 residues. For the CDR3, the DNA is TGTGCCAGCAGTTTCCGGACTAGCGGACCTTTCTTT. This translates into CASSFRTSGPFF.

The V call is TRBV6-1, the J call TRBJ2-2; D gene unclear. The CDR3 covers 15 residues. V gave up 1 base and J gave up 2 bases, with 8 bases separating them. Germline V lookup: CDR1 MNHNS, CDR2 SASEGT. Here the CDR3 reads CASSEGAVNTGELFF. The CDR3, as DNA: TGTGCCAGCAGTGAAGGGGCAGTAAACACCGGGGAGCTGTTTTTT.

The V call is TRBV28, the J call TRBJ1-1; 12 bases match TRBD1. After removal of 7 bases from V and 8 bases from J, the junction contained 11 bases not matched to a gene. This CDR3 has 15 residues. Germline CDR1 is MDHEN and CDR2 is SYDVKM. CDR3 sequence (DNA): TGTGCCAGCACTCCAAGGGGACAGGGGGCGAAGGAAGCTTTCTTT. It translates to CASTPRGQGAKEAFF.

This clone was counted once. V gene TRBV2 combines with J gene TRBJ1-5; perhaps TRBD1 as D (5 bases). The V gene's germline CDR1 is SNHLY and CDR2 FYNNEI. The germline V and J ends were trimmed by 4 bases and 10 bases, with 14 bases remaining between them. The CDR3 loop spans 13 amino acids. CDR3 region: CASSGSFGGPQHF. The CDR3 DNA is TGTGCCAGCAGTGGGTCTTTCGGGGGACCCCAGCATTTT.

The rearrangement uses TRBV18 and TRBJ2-7, with TRBD2 matching 9 bases. Germline V gives CDR1 KGHSH, CDR2 LQKENI. The CDR3 has 20 residues. V was clipped by 1 base and J by 3 bases; unmatched bases: 19. Here the CDR3 reads CASSPRRLAETPAIIYEQYF. CDR3 bases: TGTGCCAGCTCACCACGGCGACTAGCGGAGACGCCCGCTATTATCTACGAGCAGTACTTC.

This chain uses TRBV7-6 with TRBJ2-3; D unresolved. The CDR3 extends over 13 amino acids. CDR1 and CDR2 (germline): SGHVS, FNYEAQ. V was pared by 1 base and J by 3 bases, with 5 bases between. CDR3 sequence (DNA): TGTGCCAGCAGCTTAGACCTAACAGATACGCAGTATTTT. Amino acids: CASSLDLTDTQYF. The variable domain in full, with the rest retrieved from reference TRBV7-6 and TRBJ2-3, is GAGVSQSPRYKVTKRGQDVALRCDPISGHVSLYWYRQALGQGPEFLTYFNYEAQQDKSGLPNDRFSAERPEGSISTLTIQRTEQRDSAMYRCASSLDLTDTQYFGPGTRLTVL.

The gene calls are TRBV3-1 (or the pseudogene TRBV3-2) and TRBJ1-2; tentatively, D is TRBD1 (6 bases). The V end lost 1 base, the J end lost 4 bases, and 7 bases lay between the germline ends. Germline CDR1 is LGHDT and CDR2 is YNNKEL (reference sequence). The CDR3 extends over 13 amino acids. CDR3 residues: CASSQGTAYGYTF. Written as DNA, the CDR3 is TGTGCCAGCAGCCAAGGGACAGCCTATGGCTACACCTTC.

The V gene is TRBV7-6, the J gene TRBJ2-2, with TRBD2 as a possible D gene (6 bases). The V gene lost 4 bases and the J gene lost 4 bases, with 13 bases spanning the gap. The germline V gene encodes CDR1 SGHVS and CDR2 FNYEAQ. This CDR3 spans 15 amino acids. CDR3 protein: CASSSPEGITGELFF. CDR3 DNA: TGTGCCAGCAGCTCCCCGGAGGGCATCACCGGGGAGCTGTTTTTT.

The chain's CDR3 is CASRDSLRPQHF. The CDR3, as DNA: TGTGCCAGCCGGGACAGCCTTCGGCCCCAGCATTTT. J is TRBJ1-5 and V is TRBV19; the match to TRBD1 covers 7 bases. Germline CDR1 LNHDA, CDR2 SQIVND (reference sequence). The length of the CDR3 is 12 residues. V trimming: 9 bases; J trimming: 9 bases; junction bases outside the gene matches: 8. The full variable domain, with the rest looked up from reference TRBV19 and TRBJ1-5, is DGGITQSPKYLFRKEGQNVTLSCEQNLNHDAMYWYRQDPGQGLRLIYYSQIVNDFQKGDIAEGYSVSREKKESFPLTVTSAQKNPTAFYLCASRDSLRPQHFGDGTRLSIL.

The rearrangement uses TRBV5-1 and TRBJ1-1; a weak D match, TRBD1 (5 bases). The CDR3 is 14 amino acids. The germline V and J ends were trimmed by 2 bases and 8 bases, with 16 bases remaining between them. Germline V gene lookup returns CDR1 SGHRS and CDR2 YFSETQ. The CDR3 coding sequence is TGCGCCAGCAGCTTATCTGCCGTTCAGGGCGAAGCTTTCTTT. Translated, it gives CASSLSAVQGEAFF.

The chain recombines TRBV5-6 with TRBJ2-7; the match to TRBD1 covers 9 bases. CDR3 length: 13 residues. V was pared by 4 bases and J by 7 bases, with 6 bases of the junction left unmatched. Per the germline V gene, CDR1 is SGHDT and CDR2 is YYEEEE. The CDR3 here is CASSRDRVGEQYF. CDR3 DNA sequence: TGTGCCAGCAGCCGGGACAGGGTGGGAGAGCAGTACTTC.